A selection of T cell receptor beta chains follows, all from one sample in a study of PD-1 blockade in mismatch repair-deficient tumors. Method: immunoSEQ multiplex PCR; TCRdb's copy keeps in-frame clones and lacks some. The table has roughly 50,000 clones, 65% to 85% seen once; the top ten hold roughly 8.1%. This specimen consisted of peripheral blood, obtained about 20 weeks after starting pembrolizumab. Every receptor here comes from an adult with mismatch repair-deficient cancer. Each CDR3 is given with its conserved first and last residue. D genes are given only for firm matches. Clone sizes are given selectively: once, few, many, or a class where the clone is expanded.

DNA | CDR3 | V | D | J | size
TGTGCCATCAGCCCTTCCCGACTAGCGGGGCCCTCCTACGAGCAGTACTTC | CAISPSRLAGPSYEQYF | TRBV10-3 | TRBD2 | TRBJ2-7 | NA
TGTGCCAGCAATGGGGGGAAGGCTGAAGCTTTCTTT | CASNGGKAEAFF | TRBV6-1 | NA | TRBJ1-1 | once
TGTGCCAGCAGCCAAGCTAGTTTCTCCTACGAGCAGTACTTC | CASSQASFSYEQYF | TRBV14 | NA | TRBJ2-7 | few
TGTGCCAGCAGCTTCCGGGACAGGGGCGCCAACGTCCTGACTTTC | CASSFRDRGANVLTF | TRBV7-9 | TRBD1 | TRBJ2-6 | NA
TGCAGCGCAGGGACTAGTGGTTCGCAGCAGTTCTTC | CSAGTSGSQQFF | TRBV29-1 | TRBD2 | TRBJ2-1 | few
TGTGCCATCTCGCGGGAGGGGAGTCACAATGAGCAGTTCTTC | CAISREGSHNEQFF | TRBV10-3 | TRBD2 | TRBJ2-1 | NA
TGTGCCAGCAGTGGGTATGGGGACGAGCAGTACTTC | CASSGYGDEQYF | TRBV2 | NA | TRBJ2-7 | NA
TGTGCCAGCAGTTTGCTTGGGACTAGCGGTAGTACAGATACGCAGTATTTT | CASSLLGTSGSTDTQYF | TRBV7-3 | TRBD2 | TRBJ2-3 | once
TGTGCCAGTGGACGGCCATCAGGGGGCTCCTATGGCTACACCTTC | CASGRPSGGSYGYTF | TRBV19 | TRBD1 | TRBJ1-2 | NA
TGTGCCAGCAGCCCCCGGTGGTTAGCCCAAGGGGCAGAGACCCAGTACTTC | CASSPRWLAQGAETQYF | TRBV9 | NA | TRBJ2-5 | NA
TGTGCCAGCAGCCCCCATGCGGGGGTCAATGAGCAGTTCTTC | CASSPHAGVNEQFF | TRBV11-3 | TRBD2 | TRBJ2-1 | NA
TGTGCCAGCAGCACGACTAGCGGGAGCGCGTACGAGCAGTACTTC | CASSTTSGSAYEQYF | TRBV7-2 | TRBD2 | TRBJ2-7 | NA
TGTGCCAGCAGCTTAGACGGGACGAAACAGTATTTT | CASSLDGTKQYF | TRBV7-9 | NA | TRBJ2-3 | NA
TGTGCCAGCAGTTGGGGACAGGGGGCAAGTGAGCAGTTCTTC | CASSWGQGASEQFF | TRBV9 | TRBD1 | TRBJ2-1 | NA
TGTGCCAGCAGCGTAGGGGACAGCTCTGGAAACACCATATATTTT | CASSVGDSSGNTIYF | TRBV9 | TRBD1 | TRBJ1-3 | NA
TGTGCCATCAGGCAGGCCTACGAGCAGTACTTC | CAIRQAYEQYF | TRBV10-3 | NA | TRBJ2-7 | few
TGTGCCAGCAGTTCATTCGGGGCTTACAATGAGCAGTTCTTC | CASSSFGAYNEQFF | TRBV27 | NA | TRBJ2-1 | NA
TGTGCCAGCAGCCAAGGACCGGGCCGGAGGACTGAAGCTTTCTTT | CASSQGPGRRTEAFF | TRBV7-9 | NA | TRBJ1-1 | once
TGTGCCAGCAGCCCCCCTTTCGGGGGTACCGGGGAGCTGTTTTTT | CASSPPFGGTGELFF | TRBV11-2 | NA | TRBJ2-2 | NA
TGTGCCAGCAGCCAGCGGTGGGGGCCTCTAAATGAGCAGTTCTTC | CASSQRWGPLNEQFF | TRBV7-6 | NA | TRBJ2-1 | NA
TGTGCCAGCAGTTTTATGGGGACAGGCACGAATACGCAGTATTTT | CASSFMGTGTNTQYF | TRBV28 | TRBD1 | TRBJ2-3 | NA
TGTGCCAGCAGCTTAACGGGGAGCGCAGATACGCAGTATTTT | CASSLTGSADTQYF | TRBV11-2 | NA | TRBJ2-3 | once
TGTGCCAGCAGCTTACGTCGGCGGGTCTCCTACAATGAGCAGTTCTTC | CASSLRRRVSYNEQFF | TRBV5-6 | NA | TRBJ2-1 | NA
TGTGCCAGCAGCTTAGAAGGGACAGGGTATCAGCCCCAGCATTTT | CASSLEGTGYQPQHF | TRBV7-3 | TRBD1 | TRBJ1-5 | once
TGTGCCAGTGGGCCGACTAGCGGGAGGGGGGAGGATACGCAGTATTTT | CASGPTSGRGEDTQYF | TRBV19 | TRBD2 | TRBJ2-3 | once
TGTGCCAGCAGCGCGGGCTACACTGAAGCTTTCTTT | CASSAGYTEAFF | TRBV5-5 | NA | TRBJ1-1 | NA
TGTGCCAGCAGCTGGGGTCCGGGATCCCACTATGGCTACACCTTC | CASSWGPGSHYGYTF | TRBV11-2 | NA | TRBJ1-2 | few
TGTGCCTGGCTATGGGGGGCCGCCTACAATGAGCAGTTCTTC | CAWLWGAAYNEQFF | TRBV30 | NA | TRBJ2-1 | NA
TGTGCCAGCAGCTTATACGGTTCTCACAACTACAATGAGCAGTTCTTC | CASSLYGSHNYNEQFF | TRBV7-2 | NA | TRBJ2-1 | NA
TGTGCCAGTAGTATTGTGGATCTCAATCAGCCCCAGCATTTT | CASSIVDLNQPQHF | TRBV19 | NA | TRBJ1-5 | NA